This TCR beta chain was recorded in a study of blood T cell repertoires in COVID-19. Overall study: The study drew acute and convalescent COVID-19 samples from the United States, Italy and Spain. PBMCs, B-cell-depleted T cells, or T cells were the source of the cDNA or gDNA that made up the material.

Sequenced by immunoSEQ multiplex PCR; TCRdb stores in-frame clones only, minus some. The data show approximately 190,000 clones, with 60% to 85% seen just once and around a sixth held by the top ten. Of note for this clone: Other DNA sequences of this sample code for an identical CDR3.

V dropped 3 bases and J dropped 2; count of bases not matched to a gene: 3. The CDR3 extends over 15 amino acids. From germline, CDR1 is KGHSH and CDR2 LQKENI. This TCR came from a man between 60 and 70 years old with active or convalescent COVID-19. The sequenced sample consisted of peripheral blood. The chain joins TRBV18 to TRBJ2-5; 10 bases agree with TRBD1. This chain's CDR3 is CASSPRDRGQETQYF. In nucleotides, the CDR3 is TGTGCCAGCTCACCGAGGGACAGGGGACAAGAGACCCAGTACTTC.